Listed below are T cell receptor beta chains from one sample, sequenced in a study of shared clonotypes between healthy human individuals. Generated by immunoSEQ multiplex PCR, the TCRdb table keeps only in-frame clones and is missing some. The table includes roughly 2.5 million clones, around nine tenths detected once. Material: naive CD4+ T cells sorted from blood. These receptors originate from a young man in good health. The CDR3 runs from the conserved cysteine through the conserved F or W. D genes are given only for firm matches. The size field is filled for only some rows; it gives once, few, many or a size class.

.	.	TRBJ2-7	TRBV5-1	TGCGCCAGCAGCCCCGGTAGTACAACATCTGCCTACGAGCAGTACTTC	CASSPGSTTSAYEQYF
.	TRBD2	TRBJ2-1	TRBV5-1	TGCGCCAGCAGCTTGGTGGCGGGAGGTTCCTACAATGAGCAGTTCTTC	CASSLVAGGSYNEQFF
.	TRBD1	TRBJ1-5	TRBV29-1	TGCAGCGTATCTGAGGACCCCTTAACAGGGGATGGCAATCAGCCCCAGCATTTT	CSVSEDPLTGDGNQPQHF
.	.	TRBJ2-1	TRBV2	TGTGCCAGCACCCGATCGGGCAAAAGCTCCTACAATGAGCAGTTCTTC	CASTRSGKSSYNEQFF
.	TRBD1	TRBJ1-1	TRBV7-2	TGTGCCAGCAGGAGACAGGGAACGAACACTGAAGCTTTCTTT	CASRRQGTNTEAFF
.	.	TRBJ2-7	TRBV30	TGTGCCTGGAGTCCGGGGACCACCGCACACGAGCAGTACTTC	CAWSPGTTAHEQYF
.	TRBD1	TRBJ2-2	TRBV19	TGTGCCAGTAGTCCCCAGACAGGGTTGACCGGGGAGCTGTTTTTT	CASSPQTGLTGELFF
.	TRBD1	TRBJ2-2	TRBV7-3	TGTGCCAGCAGCACGACAGGGGGCTCGGCCGGGGAGCTGTTTTTT	CASSTTGGSAGELFF
.	.	TRBJ2-1	TRBV7-6	TGTGCCAGCAGCGCCGTTGGCGGAAATGAGCAGTTCTTC	CASSAVGGNEQFF
.	.	TRBJ2-2	TRBV4-3	TGCGCCAGCAGCCAAGAAACCCTGACAGCCTCGAACACCGGGGAGCTGTTTTTT	CASSQETLTASNTGELFF
.	.	TRBJ2-2	TRBV23-1	TGCGCCAGCAGGACCCAACTCACCCCGGGGGGCAGGAGCACCGGGGAGCTGTTTTTT	CASRTQLTPGGRSTGELFF
.	.	TRBJ2-5	TRBV7-2	TGTGCCAGCAGCTTAGACAGATACCAAGAGACCCAGTACTTC	CASSLDRYQETQYF
.	.	TRBJ2-7	TRBV7-6	TGTGCCAGCAGCGCGGACGGGGGTTGGAGGGAGCAGTACTTC	CASSADGGWREQYF
.	.	TRBJ1-6	TRBV6-1	TGTGCCAGCAGTGAAGTAACTCTTTCACCCCTCCACTTT	CASSEVTLSPLHF
.	TRBD1	TRBJ1-1	TRBV6-1	TGTGCCAGCAGGACAGGGGGTACCACTGAAGCTTTCTTT	CASRTGGTTEAFF
.	.	TRBJ2-2	TRBV6-4	TGTGCCAGCACTCCCTACGGGACGGGTATGAACACCGGGGAGCTGTTTTTT	CASTPYGTGMNTGELFF
once	.	TRBJ1-3	TRBV30	TGTGCCTGGAGTGTAGCATCCCTATCTGGAAACACCATATATTTT	CAWSVASLSGNTIYF
.	.	TRBJ1-5	TRBV28	TGTGCCAGCACTTCCCAGGTTAGCAATCAGCCCCAGCATTTT	CASTSQVSNQPQHF
once	TRBD1	TRBJ1-1	TRBV28	TGTGCCAGCAGTTCCGGGACAGGGGGCATGATGGACACTGAAGCTTTCTTT	CASSSGTGGMMDTEAFF
few	.	TRBJ1-1	TRBV2	TGTGCCAGCAGAGTTGAGGGGATGAACACTGAAGCTTTCTTT	CASRVEGMNTEAFF
.	.	TRBJ1-6	TRBV5-6	TGTGCCAGCAGCTTGGAAGGGTTGAATAATTCACCCCTCCACTTT	CASSLEGLNNSPLHF
.	.	TRBJ2-5	TRBV30	TGTGCCTGGAGTGTACAGTTTTTGGGGGCGGGAGCGGGCGAGACCCAGTACTTC	CAWSVQFLGAGAGETQYF
.	TRBD2	TRBJ2-1	TRBV4-1	TGCGCCAGCAGCCGGTCGACTAGCGGGTCTTACAATGAGCAGTTCTTC	CASSRSTSGSYNEQFF
.	.	TRBJ1-5	TRBV5-1	TGCGCCAGCAGCTTGGGGGGGACTAGCAATCAGCCCCAGCATTTT	CASSLGGTSNQPQHF
.	.	TRBJ2-2	TRBV6-1	TGTGCCAGCAGTGAAGAGCAGGCTATCCTCGCGAACACCGGGGAGCTGTTTTTT	CASSEEQAILANTGELFF
.	.	TRBJ2-3	TRBV6-1	TGTGCCAGCACCCCAGGGACCCCAGATACGCAGTATTTT	CASTPGTPDTQYF
once	TRBD1	TRBJ1-2	TRBV30	TGTGCCTGGATCATATCCGACAGGGGAAACTATGGCTACACCTTC	CAWIISDRGNYGYTF
.	.	TRBJ1-2	TRBV18	TGTGCCAGCTCGGCGGGGAGGGGTTCATTCTATGGCTACACCTTC	CASSAGRGSFYGYTF
.	.	TRBJ1-5	TRBV5-1	TGCGCCAGCAGCCTCACAGGGCAGCCCCAGCATTTT	CASSLTGQPQHF
.	.	TRBJ1-4	TRBV21-1	TGTGCCAGTCCGACAGCGTCTAATGAAAAACTGTTTTTT	CASPTASNEKLFF
.	TRBD2	TRBJ2-5	TRBV11-2	TGTGCCAGCAGCCCCCTGGGAGCGGGAGGGGGAGAGACCCAGTACTTC	CASSPLGAGGGETQYF
.	TRBD1	TRBJ2-7	TRBV2	TGTGCCAGCAATCAGCAGGGGGTATCCTACGAGCAGTACTTC	CASNQQGVSYEQYF
.	TRBD1	TRBJ2-5	TRBV2	TGTGCCGGACAGGGCGGCCAAAAAGAGACCCAGTACTTC	CAGQGGQKETQYF
.	TRBD1	TRBJ2-7	TRBV19	TGTGCCAGTAGATTCGGGACAGGGGGTACCTACGAGCAGTACTTC	CASRFGTGGTYEQYF
once	.	TRBJ2-2	TRBV7-9	TGTGCCAGCAGCTCGGGACACCTCCTTAACACCGGGGAGCTGTTTTTT	CASSSGHLLNTGELFF
once	.	TRBJ1-2	TRBV14	TGTGCCAGCAGCCAAGAAAGCAGGAACTATGGCTACACCTTC	CASSQESRNYGYTF
.	.	TRBJ1-5	TRBV2	TGTGCCAGCAGGGACAGCTTTAGCAATCAGCCCCAGCATTTT	CASRDSFSNQPQHF
.	TRBD1	TRBJ1-2	TRBV6-6	TGTGCCAGTCTACAGGGGGCGAGAGGCTACACCTTC	CASLQGARGYTF
.	.	TRBJ2-4	TRBV6-1	TGTGCCAGCAGTGTATCAGGGCAATCCAAAAACATTCAGTACTTC	CASSVSGQSKNIQYF
.	TRBD1	TRBJ2-5	TRBV5-1	TGCGCCAGCAGCGGACCCTCTAGGACAGGGGAGAAAGAGACCCAGTACTTC	CASSGPSRTGEKETQYF
.	.	TRBJ1-5	TRBV19	TGTGCCAGTAGTATAGAGGCGGGGTTTCAGCCCCAGCATTTT	CASSIEAGFQPQHF
.	TRBD2	TRBJ2-2	TRBV5-1	TGCGCCAGCAGCACACCCGGGACTAGTGGTGGGGAGCTGTTTTTT	CASSTPGTSGGELFF
.	.	TRBJ2-5	TRBV30	TGTGCCTGGAGTCGCGGGGACCAAGAGACCCAGTACTTC	CAWSRGDQETQYF
.	.	TRBJ2-3	TRBV28	TGTGCCAGCAGTTTACGAGGGGGTGGGCAAGATACGCAGTATTTT	CASSLRGGGQDTQYF
.	TRBD1	TRBJ1-5	TRBV12-5	TGTGCTAGTGGTTCGGGGGGACAGGGAAATCAGCCCCAGCATTTT	CASGSGGQGNQPQHF
.	.	TRBJ2-4	TRBV12-5	TGTGCTAGCGCTCATAGCGTGACGAATGGGAACATTCAGTACTTC	CASAHSVTNGNIQYF
.	.	TRBJ2-7	TRBV30	TGTGCCTGGAGTGTAGCGTACGAGCAGTACTTC	CAWSVAYEQYF
.	.	TRBJ2-7	TRBV28	TGTGTGACCCGGGGGTCCTCTTCCTACGAGCAGTACTTC	CVTRGSSSYEQYF
once	.	TRBJ1-2	TRBV15	TGTGCCACCAGCAGTTATGTACAGGGCGGCTATGGCTACACCTTC	CATSSYVQGGYGYTF
.	.	TRBJ2-1	TRBV11-2	TGTGCCAGCAGCACCACCGATGAGCAGTTCTTC	CASSTTDEQFF
.	.	TRBJ2-7	TRBV6-1	TGTGCCAGCAGTGAAGCCCCGGGTTTACCTTACGAGCAGTACTTC	CASSEAPGLPYEQYF
.	.	TRBJ2-7	TRBV10-3	TGTGCCATCAGTGAGTCGACTGATGGCAGCTCCTACGAGCAGTACTTC	CAISESTDGSSYEQYF
.	.	TRBJ2-3	TRBV10-3	TGTGCCATCAACGGGGGCGACACAGATACGCAGTATTTT	CAINGGDTDTQYF